Below are 25 T cell receptor beta chains sequenced from a single sample in a study of cytomegalovirus exposure and HLA in healthy donors. The PCR used 60 Vbeta and 13 Jbeta primers. TCRdb's table, derived via immunoSEQ multiplex PCR, lists solely in-frame clones and lacks some. The sample shows about 130,000 clones, roughly 18% of them seen only once. The sample consisted of PBMCs. The source of these receptors is a female donor in good health and CMV-seropositive.

The chain combines TRBV11-2 with TRBJ1-1; the D is unclear. The CDR3 loop spans 13 amino acids. V lost 1 base and J lost 3, with 6 bases in between. Germline assignment: CDR1 SGHAT and CDR2 FQNNGV. CDR3 protein: CASSLVADTEAFF. Here the CDR3 DNA reads TGTGCCAGCAGCTTAGTGGCGGACACTGAAGCTTTCTTT.

The chain combines TRBV2 with TRBJ1-5; no reliable D call. The V gene's germline CDR1 is SNHLY and CDR2 FYNNEI. Trimming took 3 bases from V and 5 from J, leaving 11 bases between them. CDR3 length: 14 amino acids. The CDR3 DNA is TGTGCCAGCAGTGAGTTTCGGGAAGATCAGCCCCAGCATTTT. This gives the protein CASSEFREDQPQHF.

This clone was counted between two and nine times. V gene TRBV6-5 combines with J gene TRBJ2-7, with unresolved D. V lost 6 bases to trimming and J lost 0 bases, with 15 bases between them. The CDR3 sequence is 15 residues long. Germline V gene sequence: CDR1 MNHEY, CDR2 SVGAGI. The CDR3 DNA reads as TGTGCCAGCAGGCTCCAGGCTACGCTCTCCTACGAGCAGTACTTC. Amino acid sequence: CASRLQATLSYEQYF.

This clone occurred a few times. This sequence joins TRBV2 and TRBJ2-5; 10 positions match TRBD2. There are 17 residues in the CDR3. J was trimmed by 2 bases and V by 7 bases; bases with no gene match: 13. Germline values: CDR1 SNHLY, CDR2 FYNNEI. The CDR3: CASTPGSSGGAQETQYF. Here the CDR3 DNA reads TGTGCCAGCACTCCTGGGTCTAGCGGGGGAGCTCAAGAGACCCAGTACTTC.

This clone is termed medium-sized. The chain recombines TRBV5-8 with TRBJ1-5; possibly TRBD1 for D (6 bases). Germline-derived CDR1 and CDR2 are SGHTS and YDEGEE. The CDR3 has 17 amino acids. Trimming removed 5 bases at V and 6 bases at J, with 24 bases between. CDR3 nucleotide sequence: TGTGCCAGCAGGTTTGGGGCCGCGGGGGCTTTTTCTCAGCCCCAGCATTTT. Translation gives CASRFGAAGAFSQPQHF.

The chain carries TRBV28 and TRBJ1-2, with D hard to call. The CDR3 spans 16 residues. Germline CDR1 is MDHEN and CDR2 is SYDVKM. V lost 1 base and J 0 bases, leaving 12 bases between the germline ends. CDR3 sequence: CASSLFARDSNYGYTF. The CDR3 region has the DNA TGTGCCAGCAGTTTATTCGCCCGAGATTCTAACTATGGCTACACCTTC.

This clone was found a few times. The chain couples TRBV10-3 to TRBJ2-1; unclear D gene. From germline, CDR1 is ENHRY and CDR2 SYGVKD. This CDR3 is built from 12 residues. Trimming pared 3 bases from V and 7 bases from J, leaving 7 bases between. CDR3 nucleotide sequence: TGTGCCATCAGTGACTATGGTAATGAGCAGTTCTTC. Translated: CAISDYGNEQFF.

The gene calls are TRBV4-1 and TRBJ2-7, with TRBD2 matching 7 bases. The trim removed 5 bases at V and 7 bases at J, leaving 17 bases unmatched. CDR1 is MGHRA and CDR2 is YSYEKL in the germline V gene. This CDR3 comprises 16 residues. The CDR3 region has the DNA TGCGCCAGCAGCGACCCTTGGGCGGGCGGGGAGGGGGAGCAGTACTTC. Amino acids: CASSDPWAGGEGEQYF.

V and J are TRBV7-9 and TRBJ1-2, with D tentatively TRBD1 (5 bases). CDR3 length: 14 amino acids. V was clipped by 4 bases and J by 3 bases, with 12 bases between them. Germline CDR1 and CDR2: SEHNR and FQNEAQ (reference sequence). CDR3 sequence reads: CASSSNGAYYGYTF. The DNA of the CDR3 is TGTGCCAGCAGCTCGAATGGGGCTTACTATGGCTACACCTTC.

A few counts support this clone. V usage is TRBV7-9 and J usage is TRBJ2-1, with 13 positions matching TRBD2. Trimming at V came to 2 bases and at J to 6 bases, leaving 1 base not matched to a gene. The CDR3 has 15 residues. Germline V gives CDR1 SEHNR, CDR2 FQNEAQ (reference sequence). For the CDR3, the DNA is TGTGCCAGCAGCTTAAGACTAGCGGGAGGCAATGAGCAGTTCTTC. Its protein product is CASSLRLAGGNEQFF.

This clone was seen more than once but under ten times. The gene calls are TRBV6-5 and TRBJ2-7, with a weak D call TRBD1 (6 bases). There are 15 residues in the CDR3. V lost 2 bases, J lost 0 bases, and 11 bases lay in between. The V gene's germline CDR1 is MNHEY and CDR2 SVGAGI. CDR3 loop: CASSYGTPRSYEQYF. In DNA, the CDR3 is TGTGCCAGCAGTTACGGGACACCCCGCTCCTACGAGCAGTACTTC.

The chain links TRBV9 to TRBJ1-2; TRBD1 is a possible D gene (5 bases). CDR1 is SGDLS and CDR2 is YYNGEE in the germline V gene. CDR3 length: 16 residues. The V end was cut by 0 bases, the J end by 6 bases, with 18 bases between. CDR3 residues: CASSVDFGGDGDGYTF. CDR3 bases: TGTGCCAGCAGCGTAGATTTTGGCGGGGACGGGGATGGCTACACCTTC.

The J gene is TRBJ2-3, the V gene TRBV7-2; a weak D match, TRBD2 (5 bases). The CDR3 is 15 residues long. V was pared by 2 bases and J by 2 bases, with 11 bases between. Germline CDR1 and CDR2: SGHTA and FQGNSA. The CDR3 spells CASSLFRGNTDTQYF. The CDR3 bases are TGTGCCAGCAGCTTATTTCGAGGGAACACAGATACGCAGTATTTT.

Only a few counts were recorded for this clone. This chain links TRBV6-5 with TRBJ2-1; 12 nucleotides line up with TRBD2. Germline assignment: CDR1 MNHEY and CDR2 SVGAGI. J lost 4 bases, V lost 2 bases, and 0 bases had no gene match. This CDR3 is 15 amino acids long. The CDR3 DNA is TGTGCCAGCAGTTACGGGACTAGCGGGTACAATGAGCAGTTCTTC. Residues: CASSYGTSGYNEQFF.

This clone was seen only a few times. This chain links TRBV9 with TRBJ2-2; 8 bases align to TRBD1. The CDR3 is 15 amino acids. V was clipped by 4 bases and J by 3 bases; unmatched bases: 5. Looked up from germline, CDR1 is SGDLS and CDR2 is YYNGEE. The CDR3 loop is CASSSRTGYTGELFF. DNA of the CDR3: TGTGCCAGCAGCTCTCGGACAGGGTACACCGGGGAGCTGTTTTTT.

The chain links TRBV28 to TRBJ2-6; D not certain. V was shortened by 7 bases and J by 4 bases, with 8 bases between the two germline ends. This CDR3 is 13 amino acids long. The germline V gene has CDR1 MDHEN and CDR2 SYDVKM. The CDR3 bases are TGTGCCAGCAAGGTAGCCGGGGCCAACGTCCTGACTTTC. This sequence encodes CASKVAGANVLTF.

This clone came up a few times. This chain uses TRBV28 with TRBJ2-7, with D perhaps TRBD1 (6 bases). This CDR3 spans 16 amino acids. The germline CDR1 and CDR2 sequences are MDHEN and SYDVKM. Trimming took 1 base from V and 2 from J, leaving 15 bases between them. The CDR3 nucleotides read TGTGCCAGCAGTTTATCTGGGGGCGCGGCCACCTACGAGCAGTACTTC. Its translation: CASSLSGGAATYEQYF.

V is TRBV9 and J is TRBJ2-7; weak D call: TRBD2 (6 bases). CDR3 length: 14 residues. V was cut by 3 bases and J by 1 base, with 11 bases left in between. Germline V gene data show CDR1 as SGDLS and CDR2 as YYNGEE. The CDR3 sequence: CASSERLGSYEQYF. CDR3 DNA: TGTGCCAGCAGCGAAAGACTAGGGTCCTACGAGCAGTACTTC.

J is TRBJ2-5 and V is TRBV5-1, with 7 bases fitting TRBD2. Germline trimming cut 1 base from V and 3 bases from J; bases unmatched to any gene: 0. This CDR3 is 13 amino acids long. Germline CDR1 SGHRS, CDR2 YFSETQ. The CDR3 nucleotides read TGCGCCAGCAGCTTGCGGGGGGAAGAGACCCAGTACTTC. This codes for CASSLRGEETQYF.

The chain joins TRBV9 to TRBJ2-5, with 8 bases matching TRBD2. The CDR3 is made up of 17 amino acids. Looked up from germline, CDR1 is SGDLS and CDR2 is YYNGEE. With V trimmed by 1 base and J by 7 bases, 15 bases remained unmatched. For the CDR3, the DNA is TGTGCCAGCAGCGTATTTGGGACTAGGAAAGAGATGGGGACCCAGTACTTC. This sequence encodes CASSVFGTRKEMGTQYF. The full variable domain, rest sourced from reference TRBV9 and TRBJ2-5, is DSGVTQTPKHLITATGQRVTLRCSPRSGDLSVYWYQQSLDQGLQFLIQYYNGEERAKGNILERFSAQQFPDLHSELNLSSLELGDSALYFCASSVFGTRKEMGTQYFGPGTRLLVL.

This clone was seen a few times. This chain joins TRBV4-1 and TRBJ2-1, with 9 bases that match TRBD2. V lost 5 bases and J lost 7; bases outside the gene matches: 12. The germline V gene encodes CDR1 MGHRA and CDR2 YSYEKL. This CDR3 is 16 amino acids long. For the CDR3, the DNA is TGCGCCAGCAGCGGCGATACGGCGGGGGGGTCGAATGAGCAGTTCTTC. This codes for CASSGDTAGGSNEQFF.

This clone was seen more than once but under ten times. The J gene is TRBJ2-7, the V gene TRBV28; a possible D gene is TRBD2 (6 bases). Looked up from germline, CDR1 is MDHEN and CDR2 is SYDVKM. V lost 6 bases and J 7 bases, leaving 22 bases between the germline ends. This CDR3 is built from 15 residues. The CDR3 region is CASRGDFVNLREQYF. The CDR3 bases are TGTGCCAGCAGGGGGGACTTCGTAAACCTGAGGGAGCAGTACTTC.

This clone has more than one count but fewer than ten. The gene calls are TRBV6-5 and TRBJ2-3; D is undetermined. The germline V gene encodes CDR1 MNHEY and CDR2 SVGAGI. The CDR3 is 13 residues long. V was clipped by 4 bases and J by 7 bases, with 12 bases between them. The chain's CDR3 is CASSFQAQYTQYF. As DNA, the CDR3 is TGTGCCAGCAGTTTTCAGGCGCAGTATACGCAGTATTTT.

This clone was seen more than once but under ten times. The chain is built from TRBV7-9 and TRBJ2-3, with D unresolved. Germline assignment: CDR1 SEHNR and CDR2 FQNEAQ (reference sequence). This CDR3 comprises 15 residues. Trimming took off 5 bases at V and 3 bases at J, with 15 bases between the two ends. The CDR3 DNA follows: TGTGCCAGCAGCCCGGCCGGGTCTTGGACAGATACGCAGTATTTT. This sequence encodes CASSPAGSWTDTQYF.

This clone has more than one count but fewer than ten. This chain connects TRBV7-6 to TRBJ1-4; tentatively, D is TRBD1 (5 bases). V lost 2 bases to trimming and J lost 6 bases, with 10 bases between them. The CDR3 length is 14 residues. Germline V gene data show CDR1 as SGHVS and CDR2 as FNYEAQ. In DNA, the CDR3 is TGTGCCAGCAGCTTACGCGGGGGGGATGAAAAACTGTTTTTT. This codes for CASSLRGGDEKLFF. Full variable domain (rest looked up from reference TRBV7-6 and TRBJ1-4): GAGVSQSPRYKVTKRGQDVALRCDPISGHVSLYWYRQALGQGPEFLTYFNYEAQQDKSGLPNDRFSAERPEGSISTLTIQRTEQRDSAMYRCASSLRGGDEKLFFGSGTQLSVL.